This is a list of T cell receptor beta chains from one sample in a study of regulatory T cells in long-lasting Graves disease. Using its own MiXCR run on the multiplex PCR reads, TCRdb lists one record per CDR3 protein. The sample includes around 450,000 distinct CDR3 sequences, roughly 21% seen only once; the top ten take approximately 6.4%. The source material was peripheral blood mononuclear cells (PBMCs), sampled when the disease was refractory, from a patient treated with antithyroid drugs. These receptors all come from a female donor with Graves disease. Both conserved end residues are trimmed from each CDR3. Fields, in order: J gene, V gene, CDR3 protein.

TRBJ2-7,TRBV5-1,ASSLVADATYEQY
TRBJ1-4,TRBV2,ASQNQGNEKLF
TRBJ2-2,TRBV24-1,ATDPGPEGTGELF
TRBJ2-1,TRBV27,ASRRTYNEQF
TRBJ1-1,TRBV4-1,ASSHRLGGSDTEAF
TRBJ1-2,TRBV11-2,ASSLGNSPNYGYT
TRBJ2-3,TRBV12-3/TRBV12-4,ASSFPLGIGADTQY
TRBJ2-5,TRBV10-3,AISEPPPRGFQETQY
TRBJ2-7,TRBV6-9,ASSYPRQGAVGEQY
TRBJ1-2,TRBV20-1,SARMPGGYGYT
TRBJ2-7,TRBV15,ATSRVAQSEQY
TRBJ2-7,TRBV28,ASSRLAEPYEQY
TRBJ1-1,TRBV20-1,SAMKGLMTEAF
TRBJ2-7,TRBV10-3,AISEDSGGAYEQY
TRBJ2-3,TRBV5-1,ASSLGRGKDTQY
TRBJ1-2,TRBV12-3/TRBV12-4,ASTPMTESYGYT
TRBJ1-3,TRBV5-8,ASSLIDSGNTIY
TRBJ2-4,TRBV24-1,ATSDLPSGRIHGAKNIQY
TRBJ1-2,TRBV28,ASRQGDRGYT
TRBJ1-1,TRBV19,ASTIEDGEAF
TRBJ1-1,TRBV12-3/TRBV12-4,ASSSSQGNTEAF
TRBJ2-5,TRBV2,ASPGTDGATQY
TRBJ1-5,TRBV19,ASSIGRESNQPQH
TRBJ1-1,TRBV20-1,SAPLTSGTEAF
TRBJ1-2,TRBV28,ASSSLRGNYGYT
TRBJ2-7,TRBV28,ASSSLPGGQY
TRBJ2-7,TRBV27,ASSLSLAGDNEQY
TRBJ1-2,TRBV9,ASSVAPGKGYT
TRBJ2-7,TRBV13,ASSPSSGRYYEQY
TRBJ2-6,TRBV9,ASSVDRVPGANVLT
.,TRBV7-8,ASSLIRAGGRSEQF
TRBJ2-5,TRBV4-1,ASSQVGGLYQETQY
TRBJ1-3,TRBV13,ASALGGPTSGNTIY
TRBJ2-7,TRBV20-1,SAKSGQGPYEQY
TRBJ1-1,TRBV27,ASSLQGPLTEAF
TRBJ1-3,TRBV7-8,ASSFAGGGADGNTIY
TRBJ1-2,TRBV7-8,ASSLQASPTGYNYGYT
TRBJ1-2,TRBV19,ASRDQGNGYT
TRBJ1-2,TRBV29-1,SVGQGAGGYT
TRBJ1-5,TRBV28,ASSWGGDGTGVLQPQH